The next 27 T cell receptor beta chains were all read from a single sample in a study of beta chain features in type 1 diabetes. The isolated RNA, all of it, was reverse transcribed, so expressed TCRB transcripts were what got sequenced. The method was immunoSEQ multiplex PCR; TCRdb's version includes in-frame clones alone and lacks a portion of them. The sample yields tens of thousands of clones, about 32% seen once. Sequenced sample: stem cell memory CD4+ T cells from blood. These receptors came from a young woman in good health.

The chain links TRBV19 to TRBJ2-6; a possible D gene is TRBD1 (7 bases). The CDR3 sequence is 19 residues long. Trimming pared 3 bases from V and 0 bases from J, leaving 18 bases between. Looked up from germline, CDR1 is LNHDA and CDR2 is SQIVND (reference sequence). The CDR3 bases are TGTGCCAGTAGTATCTCAGGGGGGCCTCCCCTCTCTGGGGCCAACGTCCTGACTTTC. Amino acid sequence: CASSISGGPPLSGANVLTF.

This clone came up a few times. This chain links TRBV5-1 with TRBJ2-3; D might be TRBD2 (5 bases). CDR1 SGHRS and CDR2 YFSETQ come from the germline V gene. The CDR3 has 15 residues. V dropped 0 bases and J dropped 0 bases, with 8 bases sitting between them. For the CDR3, the DNA is TGCGCCAGCAGCTTGGCGGAGGCTAGCACAGATACGCAGTATTTT. The encoded protein is CASSLAEASTDTQYF.

The chain couples TRBV6-1 to TRBJ2-3; possibly TRBD2 for D (7 bases). The CDR3 is 13 amino acids. Trimming left V 6 bases short and J 4 bases short, with 11 bases between. Per germline, CDR1 MNHNS and CDR2 SASEGT. The DNA of the CDR3 is TGTGCCAGCAGGGCCGGGGGGCCAGATACGCAGTATTTT. This translates into CASRAGGPDTQYF.

This clone has a handful of counts. The chain recombines TRBV5-1 with TRBJ1-4; D gene uncertain. The V end was cut by 1 base, the J end by 6 bases, with 4 bases between. The CDR3 is 12 residues long. CDR1 and CDR2 (germline): SGHRS, YFSETQ. CDR3 sequence reads: CASSLNYEKLFF. CDR3 nucleotides: TGCGCCAGCAGCTTGAACTATGAAAAACTGTTTTTT.

This chain joins TRBV9 and TRBJ1-5; no clear D. The CDR3 contains 14 residues. Germline values: CDR1 SGDLS, CDR2 YYNGEE. The V and J ends lost 6 bases and 1 base respectively, with 11 bases between them. The CDR3 DNA is TGTGCCAGCACCCCTGACGGGAGCAATCAGCCCCAGCATTTT. Translated: CASTPDGSNQPQHF. Looking up the rest from reference TRBV9 and TRBJ1-5 gives the full variable domain: DSGVTQTPKHLITATGQRVTLRCSPRSGDLSVYWYQQSLDQGLQFLIQYYNGEERAKGNILERFSAQQFPDLHSELNLSSLELGDSALYFCASTPDGSNQPQHFGDGTRLSIL.

This chain joins TRBV7-9 and TRBJ1-1; TRBD1 might be the D (5 bases). Trimming removed 1 base at V and 1 base at J, with 10 bases between. Germline assignment: CDR1 SEHNR and CDR2 FQNEAQ (reference sequence). CDR3 length equals 15 residues. The CDR3 nucleotides read TGTGCCAGCAGCTTAGACAAGGGGTGGAACACTGAAGCTTTCTTT. Its translation: CASSLDKGWNTEAFF.

V usage is TRBV6-1 and J usage is TRBJ2-5; possible D gene TRBD1, 6 bases. Germline values: CDR1 MNHNS, CDR2 SASEGT. CDR3 length: 14 residues. V lost 1 base and J lost 5, with 11 bases in between. The CDR3 is CASSEETGPETQYF. CDR3 bases: TGTGCCAGCAGTGAAGAGACAGGTCCCGAGACCCAGTACTTC.

The chain has TRBV7-8 and TRBJ2-7; the D gene is possibly TRBD1 (5 bases). The CDR3 totals 16 residues. Germline V CDR1 and CDR2: SGHVS, FQNEAQ. With 2 bases removed from V and 5 bases from J, the gap between germline ends came to 19 bases. The CDR3, as DNA: TGTGCCAGCAGCTTACGTGACGGCAGGGCTGACCACGAGCAGTACTTC. The encoded protein is CASSLRDGRADHEQYF.

Only a few counts were recorded for this clone. This chain uses TRBV29-1 with TRBJ1-1; 7 positions match TRBD1. J lost 11 bases, V lost 6 bases, and 9 bases had no gene match. This CDR3 is built from 11 residues. CDR1 and CDR2 (germline): SQVTM, ANQGSEA. The DNA of the CDR3 is TGCAGCGTCCGGACAGGATGGTCCGCTTTCTTT. This translates into CSVRTGWSAFF.

The genes are TRBV7-2 and TRBJ2-5, with TRBD1 as a possible D gene (5 bases). Germline V gene data show CDR1 as SGHTA and CDR2 as FQGNSA. This CDR3 spans 13 amino acids. V dropped 6 bases and J dropped 5 bases, with 13 bases sitting between them. The CDR3 DNA sequence: TGTGCCAGCAGACAGGCGAGCCAGGAGACCCAGTACTTC. Translation: CASRQASQETQYF.

There are a few counts of this clone. The CDR3 DNA sequence: TGCGCCAGCAGCCTACGGACAGAGTACGAGCAGTACTTC. Translating gives CASSLRTEYEQYF. This chain uses TRBV5-1 with TRBJ2-7; perhaps TRBD1 as D (6 bases). The germline gives CDR1 SGHRS, CDR2 YFSETQ. V gave up 4 bases and J gave up 4 bases, with 12 bases separating them. This CDR3 is 13 amino acids long.

A few counts support this clone. The chain carries TRBV7-8 and TRBJ2-1, with 8 bases fitting TRBD2. The V and J ends lost 4 bases and 3 bases, in that order; junction bases with no gene match: 8. Germline CDR1 is SGHVS and CDR2 is FQNEAQ. The CDR3 is 16 residues long. For the CDR3, the DNA is TGTGCCAGCAGCTCCTGGACCGGGGGGGGCTACAATGAGCAGTTCTTC. This gives the protein CASSSWTGGGYNEQFF.

J is TRBJ1-2 and V is TRBV21-1; TRBD1, the table's D call, was not compared with the DNA. TRBV21-1 represents a pseudogene. The CDR3 extends over 15 amino acids. CDR3 in DNA: TGTGCCAGCAGCAATGAGGGAGACAGGGGCTTTGGCTACACCTTC. Its translation: CASSNEGDRGFGYTF.

The CDR3 here is CASRTGTRMGEQYF. The DNA for the CDR3 is TGCGCCAGCAGGACCGGGACTAGGATGGGTGAGCAGTACTTC. This sequence joins TRBV5-1 and TRBJ2-7; the match to TRBD2 covers 8 bases. CDR3 size: 14 residues. V lost 5 bases to trimming and J lost 7 bases; unmatched junction nucleotides: 11. The germline CDR1 and CDR2 sequences are SGHRS and YFSETQ.

This clone appeared a few times. CDR3 DNA sequence: TGTGCCTGGAAGCGGGTTAACCCCTACAATGAGCAGTTCTTC. It specifies CAWKRVNPYNEQFF. The chain uses TRBV30 and TRBJ2-1; maybe TRBD2 (6 bases). Germline CDR1 reads GTSNPN; CDR2 reads SVGIG (reference sequence). The CDR3 runs to 14 residues. V dropped 4 bases and J dropped 2 bases, with 12 bases sitting between them.

The chain couples TRBV11-2 to TRBJ1-3, with D possibly matching TRBD1 (5 bases). CDR3 length equals 15 residues. The V gene lost 5 bases and the J gene lost 1 base, with 12 bases spanning the gap. CDR1 and CDR2 from the germline V gene are SGHAT and FQNNGV. The CDR3 loop is CASSHLQGSGNTIYF. The CDR3 coding sequence is TGTGCCAGCAGCCATCTCCAGGGATCTGGAAACACCATATATTTT.

The chain couples TRBV19 to TRBJ2-3; D unresolved. There are 14 residues in the CDR3. Germline V gene data show CDR1 as LNHDA and CDR2 as SQIVND (reference sequence). The V end was cut by 0 bases, the J end by 1 base, with 5 bases between. The CDR3 sequence: CASSIEQRTDTQYF. CDR3 sequence (DNA): TGTGCCAGTAGTATAGAACAGCGCACAGATACGCAGTATTTT.

This clone showed up just a few times. This chain links TRBV4-1 with TRBJ2-7; 7 bases are shared with TRBD2. The CDR3 has 15 amino acids. Germline lookup yields CDR1 MGHRA and CDR2 YSYEKL. Trimming at V came to 1 base and at J to 2 bases, leaving 5 bases not matched to a gene. CDR3 amino acids: CASSQGPSGAYEQYF. CDR3 nucleotide sequence: TGCGCCAGCAGCCAAGGTCCTAGCGGCGCCTACGAGCAGTACTTC.

This rearrangement joins TRBV5-1 to TRBJ2-5, with TRBD1 as a possible D gene (6 bases). CDR1 is SGHRS, CDR2 YFSETQ, per germline. This CDR3 has 16 residues. The germline V and J ends were trimmed by 0 bases and 5 bases, with 17 bases remaining between them. The CDR3 coding sequence is TGCGCCAGCAGCTTGGCTTTACAGGGCCTAGGGGAGACCCAGTACTTC. Encoded protein: CASSLALQGLGETQYF.

The chain links TRBV5-1 to TRBJ2-1, with TRBD1 matching over 9 bases. This CDR3 spans 16 amino acids. J was trimmed by 6 bases and V by 2 bases; bases with no gene match: 9. CDR1 is SGHRS, CDR2 YFSETQ, per germline. DNA for the CDR3: TGCGCCAGCAGCTTTGGGAGGACAGGGGTGGGCAATGAGCAGTTCTTC. This encodes CASSFGRTGVGNEQFF.

The chain combines TRBV6-6 with TRBJ2-3, with D possibly TRBD1 on 6 matching bases. With 11 bases removed from V and 0 bases from J, the gap between germline ends came to 18 bases. The CDR3 spans 15 residues. Per germline, CDR1 MNHNY and CDR2 SVGAGI (reference sequence). Written as DNA, the CDR3 is TGTGCCGCCGGCCAGGGGCAGATGAGCACAGATACGCAGTATTTT. Protein: CAAGQGQMSTDTQYF.

The chain has TRBV5-1 and TRBJ1-4; D is ambiguous. There are 14 residues in the CDR3. Trimming cost V 4 bases and J 4 bases, with 11 bases left between them. The germline gives CDR1 SGHRS, CDR2 YFSETQ. CDR3: CASSPPGDNEKLFF. The DNA for the CDR3 is TGCGCCAGCAGCCCCCCCGGGGATAATGAAAAACTGTTTTTT.

The sample holds a few counts of this clone. The chain joins TRBV29-1 to TRBJ1-1, with TRBD1 as a possible D gene (5 bases). Germline CDR1 is SQVTM and CDR2 is ANQGSEA. Trimming shortened V by 7 bases and J by 0 bases, and 18 bases separated the two germline ends. This CDR3 is built from 15 residues. The CDR3 sequence: CSARRGDLMNTEAFF. CDR3 DNA: TGCAGCGCCCGGAGGGGTGACCTCATGAACACTGAAGCTTTCTTT.

This clone was recorded a few times. The chain uses TRBV7-9 and TRBJ1-1; maybe TRBD1 (6 bases). Trimming removed 4 bases from V and 8 bases from J, with 20 bases in between. Germline V gives CDR1 SEHNR, CDR2 FQNEAQ (reference sequence). The CDR3 runs 15 residues. In DNA, the CDR3 is TGTGCCAGCAGCTCCTCCGGAACAGGGTACATGGAAGCTTTCTTT. Amino acid sequence: CASSSSGTGYMEAFF.

The gene calls are TRBV5-1 and TRBJ1-1; D gene unclear. Germline V CDR1 and CDR2: SGHRS, YFSETQ. V was trimmed by 0 bases and J by 0 bases, leaving 9 bases between them. The CDR3 has 15 residues. This CDR3 is CASSLVAGMNTEAFF. The CDR3 DNA reads as TGCGCCAGCAGCTTGGTGGCGGGGATGAACACTGAAGCTTTCTTT.

This clone was seen a few times. This specimen includes other DNA sequences encoding the same CDR3. The chain combines TRBV20-1 with TRBJ2-3, with D perhaps TRBD2 (5 bases). Germline assignment: CDR1 DFQATT and CDR2 SNEGSKA (reference sequence). Trimming removed 5 bases at V and 5 bases at J, with 8 bases between. This CDR3 has 11 amino acids. The CDR3 DNA reads TGCAGTGCTGTTCGGGGAGATACGCAGTATTTT. This sequence encodes CSAVRGDTQYF.

This clone was observed a handful of times. The gene calls are TRBV5-5 and TRBJ2-5; TRBD1 matches 10 bases. This CDR3 comprises 15 residues. The junction had 7 bases not matched to a gene; V was cut back by 3 bases and J by 5 bases. Germline V gives CDR1 SGHKS, CDR2 YYEKEE (reference sequence). The CDR3 sequence: CASSSVTGGWETQYF. In DNA form, the CDR3 reads TGTGCCAGCAGCTCAGTGACAGGGGGCTGGGAGACCCAGTACTTC.